A selection of T cell receptor beta chains follows, all from one sample in a study of response to subunit inactivated influenza vaccine. Via MiXCR, TCRdb re-called the RT-PCR reads, giving one row per CDR3 protein. The repertoire includes roughly 180,000 distinct CDR3 sequences, about 9.3% of them detected once, and about 11% sits in the top ten. The sample here was non-naive T cells sorted from PBMCs, taken on the day of vaccination. The receptors here all came from a man aged 45-60 years who received an inactivated influenza vaccine. Each CDR3 is given with its conserved first and last residue. The order of the fields is clone size, D gene, V gene, J gene, CDR3 DNA, CDR3 protein. D genes are given only for firm matches. Clone size is stated in some rows and not others, as once, few, many or a class when expanded.

clone_size: -; d_call: -; v_call: TRBV28; j_call: TRBJ2-3; cdr3_nt: TGTGCCAGCAGTTTGCCGGAGCGCACAGATACGCAGTATTTT; cdr3_aa: CASSLPERTDTQYF
clone_size: -; d_call: -; v_call: TRBV3-1; j_call: TRBJ2-7; cdr3_nt: TGTGCCAGCAGCCCTGATGCGAATGAGCAGTACTTC; cdr3_aa: CASSPDANEQYF
clone_size: -; d_call: -; v_call: TRBV5-1; j_call: TRBJ1-2; cdr3_nt: TGCGCCAGCAGCCATGGACCGGATAACTATGGCTACACCTTC; cdr3_aa: CASSHGPDNYGYTF
clone_size: few; d_call: -; v_call: TRBV6-1; j_call: TRBJ2-2; cdr3_nt: TGTGCCAGCAAATCACAAGGGGAGACCGGGGAGCTGTTTTTT; cdr3_aa: CASKSQGETGELFF
clone_size: -; d_call: -; v_call: TRBV29-1; j_call: TRBJ1-1; cdr3_nt: TGCAGCGTTGGGTTAGGGACTTTGAACACTGAAGCTTTCTTT; cdr3_aa: CSVGLGTLNTEAFF
clone_size: -; d_call: -; v_call: TRBV25-1; j_call: TRBJ1-2; cdr3_nt: TGTGCCAGCAGTGGAAGTTTTCTTTATGGCTACACCTTC; cdr3_aa: CASSGSFLYGYTF
clone_size: many; d_call: -; v_call: TRBV4-1; j_call: TRBJ2-3; cdr3_nt: TGCGCCAGCAGCCAAGTTGAAGGGCCAGATACGCAGTATTTT; cdr3_aa: CASSQVEGPDTQYF
clone_size: few; d_call: -; v_call: TRBV29-1; j_call: TRBJ2-1; cdr3_nt: TGCAGCGTCATACCGGGGGCGGACAATGAGCAGTTCTTC; cdr3_aa: CSVIPGADNEQFF
clone_size: many; d_call: -; v_call: TRBV10-3; j_call: TRBJ1-2; cdr3_nt: TGTGCCATCAGTGAGTCCGCAGGCTACAGCTATGGCTACACCTTC; cdr3_aa: CAISESAGYSYGYTF
clone_size: few; d_call: -; v_call: TRBV13; j_call: TRBJ2-7; cdr3_nt: TGTGCCAGCAGCTCCGAGACGGACTCGCCCTACGAGCAGTACTTC; cdr3_aa: CASSSETDSPYEQYF
clone_size: many; d_call: -; v_call: TRBV18; j_call: TRBJ2-5; cdr3_nt: TGTGCCAGCTCACCACCGAGAGCTCAAGCGCAAGAGACCCAGTACTTC; cdr3_aa: CASSPPRAQAQETQYF
clone_size: many; d_call: -; v_call: TRBV3-1; j_call: TRBJ1-1; cdr3_nt: TGTGCCAGCAGCCAAGGGAGGGGTGTCACTGAAGCTTTCTTT; cdr3_aa: CASSQGRGVTEAFF
clone_size: many; d_call: TRBD2; v_call: TRBV5-1; j_call: TRBJ2-1; cdr3_nt: TGCGCCAGCAGCTTAGCGGGGGACGGGTGGAATGAGCAGTTCTTC; cdr3_aa: CASSLAGDGWNEQFF
clone_size: few; d_call: TRBD2; v_call: TRBV11-1; j_call: TRBJ2-5; cdr3_nt: TGTGCCAGCAGCCCCCCCCTCCGCGGCCAACACCCTAAGGGAGGGTTTGAGACCCAGTACTTC; cdr3_aa: CASSPPLRGQHPKGGFETQYF
clone_size: few; d_call: -; v_call: TRBV29-1; j_call: TRBJ2-7; cdr3_nt: TGCAGCGTTGTTTTTTCGGTATCAGCCATTTACGAGCAGTACTTC; cdr3_aa: CSVVFSVSAIYEQYF
clone_size: many; d_call: TRBD2; v_call: TRBV28; j_call: TRBJ2-5; cdr3_nt: TGTGCCAGCAGTCCAATAGCGGGGGGGCAAGAGACCCAGTACTTC; cdr3_aa: CASSPIAGGQETQYF
clone_size: -; d_call: TRBD1; v_call: TRBV28; j_call: TRBJ2-5; cdr3_nt: TGTGCCAGTAAGGACAGGGGGTTAGAGACCCAGTACTTC; cdr3_aa: CASKDRGLETQYF
clone_size: -; d_call: -; v_call: TRBV5-1; j_call: TRBJ2-1; cdr3_nt: TGCGCCAGCACTAAGGGACCCCCATACAATGAGCAGTTCTTC; cdr3_aa: CASTKGPPYNEQFF
clone_size: once; d_call: TRBD2; v_call: TRBV7-9; j_call: TRBJ2-5; cdr3_nt: TGTGCCAGCAGCCGACTAGCGGGGGGGACCGAGACCCAGTACTTC; cdr3_aa: CASSRLAGGTETQYF
clone_size: few; d_call: -; v_call: TRBV2; j_call: TRBJ1-1; cdr3_nt: TGTGCCAGCAGTGGTCACCGGAACACTGAAGCTTTCTTT; cdr3_aa: CASSGHRNTEAFF
clone_size: -; d_call: -; v_call: TRBV20-1; j_call: TRBJ2-3; cdr3_nt: TGCAGTGCTAGGGGGGTCGGGGGCACAGATACGCAGTATTTT; cdr3_aa: CSARGVGGTDTQYF
clone_size: -; d_call: -; v_call: TRBV9; j_call: TRBJ2-2; cdr3_nt: TGTGCCAGCAGCGCCGGGACGGTGGGCACCGGGGAGCTGTTTTTT; cdr3_aa: CASSAGTVGTGELFF
clone_size: -; d_call: TRBD2; v_call: TRBV14; j_call: TRBJ2-3; cdr3_nt: TGTGCCAGCAGCCCCCCCTGGGGGAGGGAGCTCACAGATACGCAGTATTTT; cdr3_aa: CASSPPWGRELTDTQYF
clone_size: many; d_call: -; v_call: TRBV5-6; j_call: TRBJ2-1; cdr3_nt: TGTGCCAGCAGCTTGCCCGGGTGGCGCTACAATGAGCAGTTCTTC; cdr3_aa: CASSLPGWRYNEQFF
clone_size: -; d_call: -; v_call: TRBV7-9; j_call: TRBJ2-7; cdr3_nt: TGTGCCAGCAGCCGAATAATCTACGAGCAGTACTTC; cdr3_aa: CASSRIIYEQYF
clone_size: many; d_call: -; v_call: TRBV7-3; j_call: TRBJ2-1; cdr3_nt: TGTGCCAGCAGCTTTATCACTAGTCATGAGCAGTTCTTC; cdr3_aa: CASSFITSHEQFF
clone_size: many; d_call: TRBD1; v_call: TRBV24-1; j_call: TRBJ2-1; cdr3_nt: TGTGCCACCAGTGAACCTTCAGGGGGCCGGGGTCGTGAGCAGTTCTTC; cdr3_aa: CATSEPSGGRGREQFF
clone_size: few; d_call: TRBD2; v_call: TRBV15; j_call: TRBJ2-5; cdr3_nt: TGTGCCACCAGCAGAGTATACGGGGGACTAGTTGGAGAGACCCAGTACTTC; cdr3_aa: CATSRVYGGLVGETQYF
clone_size: few; d_call: -; v_call: TRBV12-3/TRBV12-4; j_call: TRBJ1-4; cdr3_nt: TGTGCCAGCAGTTTAGTTCCACAGGCGCGAGGAAAACTGTTTTTT; cdr3_aa: CASSLVPQARGKLFF
clone_size: few; d_call: TRBD1; v_call: TRBV29-1; j_call: TRBJ1-1; cdr3_nt: TGCAGCGTGGGGACAGGTCTGGGAGCTTTCTTT; cdr3_aa: CSVGTGLGAFF
clone_size: -; d_call: TRBD2; v_call: TRBV6-2/TRBV6-3; j_call: TRBJ2-7; cdr3_nt: TGTGCCAGCAGTCAAACGGGACTAGCGACCTACGAGCAGTACTTC; cdr3_aa: CASSQTGLATYEQYF
clone_size: few; d_call: TRBD2; v_call: TRBV5-6; j_call: TRBJ2-3; cdr3_nt: TGTGCCAGCAGCTCGGAGACTAGCGGGGGGCCGACCACAGATACGCAGTATTTT; cdr3_aa: CASSSETSGGPTTDTQYF
clone_size: -; d_call: -; v_call: TRBV5-1; j_call: TRBJ2-5; cdr3_nt: TGCGCCAGCAGCTTTACAAGGGAAGAGACCCAGTACTTC; cdr3_aa: CASSFTREETQYF
clone_size: -; d_call: TRBD2; v_call: TRBV6-4; j_call: TRBJ2-3; cdr3_nt: TGTGCCAGCAGTTACCTAGCGGGAAGCACAGATACGCAGTATTTT; cdr3_aa: CASSYLAGSTDTQYF
clone_size: many; d_call: -; v_call: TRBV12-3/TRBV12-4; j_call: TRBJ1-4; cdr3_nt: TGTGCCAGCAGTTCTGCTGCAACTAATGAAAAACTGTTTTTT; cdr3_aa: CASSSAATNEKLFF
clone_size: many; d_call: -; v_call: TRBV15; j_call: TRBJ2-1; cdr3_nt: TGTGCCACCAGCACGACAAATACCTACAGGGGGGGAACGCAGTTCTTC; cdr3_aa: CATSTTNTYRGGTQFF
clone_size: -; d_call: -; v_call: TRBV28; j_call: TRBJ2-7; cdr3_nt: TGTTCCAGCAGTACCCCCGGACATTTCAACGAGCAGTACTTC; cdr3_aa: CSSSTPGHFNEQYF
clone_size: -; d_call: -; v_call: TRBV9; j_call: TRBJ2-1; cdr3_nt: TGTGCCAGCAGCAGGGGTTTGGAAAACTCCTACAATGAGCAGTTCTTC; cdr3_aa: CASSRGLENSYNEQFF
clone_size: many; d_call: -; v_call: TRBV3-1; j_call: TRBJ2-1; cdr3_nt: TGTGCCAGCACCGGGACGGTGGAGGATGAGCAGTTCTTC; cdr3_aa: CASTGTVEDEQFF
clone_size: many; d_call: -; v_call: TRBV3-1; j_call: TRBJ1-5; cdr3_nt: TGTGCCAGCAGCCAGGCCCCTAGTTTGCCCCAGCATTTT; cdr3_aa: CASSQAPSLPQHF
clone_size: -; d_call: -; v_call: TRBV6-5; j_call: TRBJ1-1; cdr3_nt: TGTGCCAGCAGTTATTCCCAGGGGAACACTGAAGCTTTCTTT; cdr3_aa: CASSYSQGNTEAFF
clone_size: many; d_call: -; v_call: TRBV5-1; j_call: TRBJ1-4; cdr3_nt: TGCGCCAGCAGCTTGGATCAGGGAGAAAAACTGTTTTTT; cdr3_aa: CASSLDQGEKLFF